Listed below are T cell receptor beta chains from one sample, sequenced in a study of shared T cell receptors in the human thymus. The protocol was immunoSEQ multiplex PCR, while the TCRdb copy is restricted to in-frame clones and leaves out a portion. The sample contains about 380,000 clones, approximately 95% of which appear only once. The sequenced sample was thymocytes. The receptors stem from a human donor. Each CDR3 is given without its conserved first and last residue. The D gene is left open where the match is weak.

D: .; V: TRBV11-3; J: TRBJ1-2; CDR3: ASSPKDTTLILYGYI
D: TRBD1; V: TRBV7-2; J: TRBJ1-5; CDR3: ASSKNRGGGNQPQH
D: .; V: TRBV27; J: TRBJ2-3; CDR3: ATARFGTTDTQY
D: TRBD2; V: TRBV4-3; J: TRBJ2-3; CDR3: ASSQRPGGGADTQY
D: .; V: TRBV25-1; J: TRBJ2-1; CDR3: ASSEEGVGGNEQF
D: .; V: TRBV28; J: TRBJ2-2; CDR3: ASSLWPVASGPRELF
D: .; V: TRBV7-9; J: TRBJ2-7; CDR3: ASSLGPRVQYEQY
D: .; V: TRBV5-8; J: TRBJ2-1; CDR3: ASSLAGQIYNEQF
D: .; V: TRBV18; J: TRBJ2-2; CDR3: ASSPGGLQLNTGELF
D: .; V: TRBV12-1; J: TRBJ2-2; CDR3: ASWVGGRGGKAGELF
D: .; V: TRBV28; J: TRBJ2-2; CDR3: ASSPEQMTGELF
D: .; V: TRBV21-1; J: TRBJ2-7; CDR3: ASSKGQGPSYEQY
D: TRBD1; V: TRBV9; J: TRBJ1-2; CDR3: ASSVRDRYSVGYT
D: TRBD2; V: TRBV5-1; J: TRBJ2-7; CDR3: ASSLSLAGGLDEQY
D: TRBD1; V: TRBV30; J: TRBJ2-7; CDR3: AWTEGQGFYEQY
D: TRBD2; V: TRBV7-2; J: TRBJ2-7; CDR3: ASSPPVLAGEDHEQY
D: .; V: TRBV5-6; J: .; CDR3: ASSLSLAPSYEQY
D: .; V: TRBV4-1; J: TRBJ2-3; CDR3: ASIVGTQY
D: .; V: TRBV29-1; J: TRBJ2-1; CDR3: SVTSSYNEQF